This is a list of T cell receptor beta chains from one sample in a study of shared clonotypes between healthy human individuals. The data were produced by immunoSEQ multiplex PCR, yet TCRdb's version contains in-frame clones alone and is incomplete. The sample has around 2.5 million clones, roughly 93% seen once; the top ten hold 0.35% to 0.45%. The sequenced sample consisted of naive CD4+ T cells from PBMCs. These receptors originate from a young man in good health. Some clones in this sample may be carry-over from other donors' samples. Each CDR3 is given with its conserved first and last residue. D genes are given only for firm matches. The size field is filled for only some rows; it gives once, few, many or a size class.

abundance,j_gene,v_gene,d_gene,CDR3nt,CDR3aa
.,TRBJ1-4,TRBV5-1,.,TGCGCCAGCAGCTTGGAAGAGTTAAGAGGAGAAAAACTGTTTTTT,CASSLEELRGEKLFF
.,TRBJ2-7,TRBV5-1,.,TGCGCCAGCAGCACCTCGGGCTCCTACGAGCAGTACTTC,CASSTSGSYEQYF
.,TRBJ1-6,TRBV6-6,TRBD1,TGTGCCAGCAGGTCCGGGACAGGGAATTCACCCCTCCACTTT,CASRSGTGNSPLHF
.,TRBJ2-5,TRBV18,TRBD1,TGTGCCAGCTCACCACCTGACAGGGCGCCCCAAGAGACCCAGTACTTC,CASSPPDRAPQETQYF
.,TRBJ1-2,TRBV6-1,TRBD1,TGTGCCAGCAGTGAAAAGGGGGCTTATGGCTACACCTTC,CASSEKGAYGYTF
.,TRBJ1-3,TRBV7-2,.,TGTGCCAGCAGCCTTGGGAGCGGGGTCCCCGGAAACACCATATATTTT,CASSLGSGVPGNTIYF
.,TRBJ2-3,TRBV9,.,TGTGCCAGCAGCGTAGTCCAGGAGCCAGATACGCAGTATTTT,CASSVVQEPDTQYF
.,TRBJ1-1,TRBV6-5,.,TGTGCCAGCTTCCCCAGGTCTTTGAACACTGAAGCTTTCTTT,CASFPRSLNTEAFF
.,TRBJ2-1,TRBV9,.,TGTGCCAGCAGCGTAGGTGGTAACTCCTACAATGAGCAGTTCTTC,CASSVGGNSYNEQFF
.,TRBJ2-5,TRBV2,TRBD1,TGTGCCAGCAAGACAGGGGACCAAGAGACCCAGTACTTC,CASKTGDQETQYF
.,TRBJ1-3,TRBV5-1,.,TGCGCCAGCAGCCAACGGACTCAGAGCTCTGGAAACACCATATATTTT,CASSQRTQSSGNTIYF
.,TRBJ2-1,TRBV2,.,TGTGCCAGCAGGTACAATGAGCAGTTCTTC,CASRYNEQFF
.,TRBJ2-7,TRBV28,.,TGTGCCAGCAGGGGGACGGTGCAGCAGTACTTC,CASRGTVQQYF
.,TRBJ2-5,TRBV5-4,TRBD2,TGTGCCAGCAGCCGACCGGGACTAGCGGGATTGGAGACCCAGTACTTC,CASSRPGLAGLETQYF
.,TRBJ2-1,TRBV6-6,TRBD2,TGTGCCAGCAGTTTACTAGCGAGCAATGAGCAGTTCTTC,CASSLLASNEQFF
few,TRBJ1-3,TRBV2,.,TGTGCCAGCACCATAATCTCTGGAAACACCATATATTTT,CASTIISGNTIYF
.,TRBJ2-5,TRBV12-5,.,TGTGCTAGTGGTTTGGTACTCCCCGGGGGGCGAGAGACCCAGTACTTC,CASGLVLPGGRETQYF
.,TRBJ2-3,TRBV9,.,TGTGCCAGCAGCGTAGCGATTGGGTACACAGATACGCAGTATTTT,CASSVAIGYTDTQYF
.,TRBJ2-7,TRBV6-5,.,TGTGCCAGCAGATACCTCAGGGGACCCGGGGGGGAGCAGTACTTC,CASRYLRGPGGEQYF
.,TRBJ2-1,TRBV2,TRBD1,TGTGCCAGCAGTCCCGGGACAGCGGCCCTCGGCGGGTTCTTC,CASSPGTAALGGFF
.,TRBJ2-5,TRBV6-5,TRBD2,TGTGCCAGCAGTTTAGCGGGTACGATTCAAGAGACCCAGTACTTC,CASSLAGTIQETQYF
.,TRBJ2-5,TRBV4-2,TRBD2,TGTGCCAGCAGCCATCTAGCGGGAGGGAGTCAAGAGACCCAGTACTTC,CASSHLAGGSQETQYF
.,TRBJ2-3,TRBV29-1,.,TGCAGCACCCTAGACGGGACAGATACGCAGTATTTT,CSTLDGTDTQYF
once,TRBJ2-1,TRBV28,.,TGTGCCAGCACATCACACGCCGCGAGGGTCGATGAGCAGTTCTTC,CASTSHAARVDEQFF
.,TRBJ2-2,TRBV28,.,TGCGCCGTCATAGGGCCCACGAGGGAGCTGTTTTTT,CAVIGPTRELFF
.,TRBJ2-7,TRBV6-1,TRBD2,TGTGCCAGCCCTACTAGCGTCTCCTACGAGCAGTACTTC,CASPTSVSYEQYF
once,TRBJ2-1,TRBV6-5,TRBD2,TGTGCCAGCAGTTACTCGGGCGGGAGGGCCATTCCTGAGCAGTTCTTC,CASSYSGGRAIPEQFF
.,TRBJ2-4,TRBV28,.,TGTGCCAGCAGTTCGGGGCACAGGGCCGGGGACAAAAACATTCAGTACTTC,CASSSGHRAGDKNIQYF
.,TRBJ2-7,TRBV10-3,TRBD2,TGTGCCAACTCCGGGACTAGCAGCTCGGAGCAGTACTTC,CANSGTSSSEQYF
once,TRBJ2-1,TRBV5-1,.,TGCGCCAGCAGCTTGGTTTCCAGGGCGTACAATGAGCAGTTCTTC,CASSLVSRAYNEQFF
.,TRBJ2-1,TRBV5-1,TRBD2,TGCGCCAGCAGCCTAGCGGGAGGGATCTACAATGAGCAGTTCTTC,CASSLAGGIYNEQFF
.,TRBJ2-7,TRBV5-1,.,TGCGCCAGCAGCTTGGGTCTAGCGTTCGGCTACGAGCAGTACTTC,CASSLGLAFGYEQYF
.,TRBJ2-1,TRBV29-1,TRBD2,TGCAGCGTTGAACCCTCACTAGCGGGAGCTTACAATGAGCAGTTCTTC,CSVEPSLAGAYNEQFF
once,TRBJ2-7,TRBV7-9,TRBD1,TGTGCCAGCAGCTTCGATGGACAGGTAGACGAGCAGTACTTC,CASSFDGQVDEQYF
.,TRBJ1-5,TRBV7-2,TRBD1,TGTGCCAGCAGCCGTGAGGCAGGGGGTAATCAGCCCCAGCATTTT,CASSREAGGNQPQHF
.,TRBJ2-7,TRBV7-9,.,TGTGCCAGCAGCTTACTGACAGGTAGAGAACACGAGCAGTACTTC,CASSLLTGREHEQYF
.,TRBJ1-1,TRBV27,.,TGTGCCAGCAGTCCACGGGGTATACTGAGCCGACTGAACACTGAAGCTTTCTTT,CASSPRGILSRLNTEAFF
.,TRBJ2-7,TRBV6-5,.,TGTGCCAGCGGTACAGGATTCGGGGGCTACGAGCAGTACTTC,CASGTGFGGYEQYF
.,TRBJ2-7,TRBV7-8,.,TGTGCCAGCAGCTTAGGTCTAGACTACGAGCAGTACTTC,CASSLGLDYEQYF
.,TRBJ2-7,TRBV21-1,.,TGTGCCAGCAGCAAAGATCGGTCGCCGATTAGTTGCTACGAGCAGTACTTC,CASSKDRSPISCYEQYF
.,TRBJ2-4,TRBV11-2,.,TGTGCCAGCAGCTTAGAAGCTAGCAAGACCTCCCTAGCCAAAAACATTCAGTACTTC,CASSLEASKTSLAKNIQYF
.,TRBJ1-3,TRBV6-1,TRBD1,TGTGCCATCCTACGGACAGGGCCTGGAAACACCATATATTTT,CAILRTGPGNTIYF
once,TRBJ1-5,TRBV7-2,.,TGTGCCATCGGGGGGACCTCGACGCCCCAGCATTTT,CAIGGTSTPQHF